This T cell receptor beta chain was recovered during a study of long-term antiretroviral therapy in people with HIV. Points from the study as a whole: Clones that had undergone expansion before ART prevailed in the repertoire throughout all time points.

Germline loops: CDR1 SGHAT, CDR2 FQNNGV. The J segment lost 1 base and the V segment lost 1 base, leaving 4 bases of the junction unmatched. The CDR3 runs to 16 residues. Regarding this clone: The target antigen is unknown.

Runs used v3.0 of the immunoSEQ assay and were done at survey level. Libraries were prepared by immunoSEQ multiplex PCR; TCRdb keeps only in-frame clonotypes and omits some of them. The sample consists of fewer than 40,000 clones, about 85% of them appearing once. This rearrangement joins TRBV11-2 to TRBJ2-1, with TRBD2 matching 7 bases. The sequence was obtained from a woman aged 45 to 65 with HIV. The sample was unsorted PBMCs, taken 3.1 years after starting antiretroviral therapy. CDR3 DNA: TGTGCCAGCAGCTTAGTGCCGGGGGGTTCCTACAATGAGCAGTTCTTC. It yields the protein CASSLVPGGSYNEQFF. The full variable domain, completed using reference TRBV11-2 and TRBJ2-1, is EAGVAQSPRYKIIEKRQSVAFWCNPISGHATLYWYQQILGQGPKLLIQFQNNGVVDDSQLPKDRFSAERLKGVDSTLKIQPAKLEDSAVYLCASSLVPGGSYNEQFFGPGTRLTVL.